This entry describes one T cell receptor beta chain. A quantity of about 0.5 to 1 ug RNA underwent reverse transcription using random hexamers. MiXCR, applied by TCRdb to the immunoSEQ multiplex PCR reads, yields one record per CDR3 protein. Among over 95,000 distinct CDR3 sequences listed, about nine tenths were seen once. The CDR3 sequence is 14 residues long. The V gene lost 4 bases and the J gene lost 4 bases, with 14 bases spanning the gap. From germline, CDR1 is SGDLS and CDR2 YYNGEE. The sample belongs to a study of CD8 T cells in Susac syndrome. Negative magnetic isolation gave CD8+ and CD4+ cells; FACS enriched CD8+ TEMRA.

The TCR originated in a human donor in good health. Specimen: CD4+ T cells from PBMCs. V gene TRBV9 combines with J gene TRBJ1-2; D gene uncertain. The chain's CDR3 is CASSPETLGYGYTF. As DNA, the CDR3 is TGTGCCAGCAGCCCCGAGACTCTGGGCTATGGCTACACCTTC.